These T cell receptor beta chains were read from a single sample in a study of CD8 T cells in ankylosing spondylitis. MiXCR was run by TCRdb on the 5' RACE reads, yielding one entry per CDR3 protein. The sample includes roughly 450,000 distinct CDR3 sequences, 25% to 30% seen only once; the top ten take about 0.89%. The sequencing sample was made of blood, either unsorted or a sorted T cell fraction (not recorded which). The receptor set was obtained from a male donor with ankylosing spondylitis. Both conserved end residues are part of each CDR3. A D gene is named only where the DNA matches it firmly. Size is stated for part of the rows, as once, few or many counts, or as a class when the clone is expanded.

CDR3: CASSSRERESSYNEQFF
DNA: TGTGCCAGCAGCTCCAGGGAGCGGGAGAGCTCCTACAATGAGCAGTTCTTC
D: TRBD2
V: TRBV7-9
size: -
J: TRBJ2-1

CDR3: CSARGTGINEQFF
DNA: TGCAGTGCTAGAGGGACAGGGATTAATGAGCAGTTCTTC
D: TRBD1
V: TRBV20-1
size: -
J: TRBJ2-1

CDR3: CASSATSRFGEQYF
DNA: TGTGCCAGCAGTGCGACTAGCAGGTTCGGCGAGCAGTACTTC
D: TRBD2
V: TRBV12-3/TRBV12-4
size: many
J: TRBJ2-7

CDR3: CASSLAMDPNIQYF
DNA: TGCGCCAGCAGCTTGGCCATGGATCCAAACATTCAGTACTTC
D: -
V: TRBV5-1
size: few
J: TRBJ2-4

CDR3: CASSILINTEAFF
DNA: TGTGCCAGCAGTATACTAATTAACACTGAAGCTTTCTTT
D: -
V: TRBV5-5
size: few
J: TRBJ1-1

CDR3: CASSGRTGVNTEAFF
DNA: TGTGCCAGCAGTGGCCGGACAGGGGTGAACACTGAAGCTTTCTTT
D: TRBD1
V: TRBV6-1
size: few
J: TRBJ1-1

CDR3: CASSLQGAGTDTQYF
DNA: TGCGCCAGCAGCTTACAGGGGGCGGGCACAGATACGCAGTATTTT
D: TRBD1
V: TRBV5-1
size: -
J: TRBJ2-3

CDR3: CASSYEGVPDTQYF
DNA: TGTGCCAGCAGTTACGAGGGGGTCCCAGATACGCAGTATTTT
D: -
V: TRBV6-5
size: -
J: TRBJ2-3

CDR3: CSADGPVVRNNEQFF
DNA: TGCAGTGCAGACGGCCCAGTGGTGCGGAACAATGAGCAGTTCTTC
D: -
V: TRBV20-1
size: few
J: TRBJ2-1

CDR3: CASRQGIGQPQHF
DNA: TGTGCCAGCAGGCAGGGAATAGGTCAGCCCCAGCATTTT
D: -
V: TRBV28
size: few
J: TRBJ1-5

CDR3: CASSFSIEQYF
DNA: TGTGCCAGCAGTTTCTCGATCGAGCAGTACTTC
D: -
V: TRBV12-3/TRBV12-4
size: many
J: TRBJ2-7

CDR3: CATSAQIGRVNTEAFF
DNA: TGTGCCACCAGCGCCCAGATCGGACGGGTGAACACTGAAGCTTTCTTT
D: -
V: TRBV15
size: -
J: TRBJ1-1

CDR3: CSDRDKAYEQYF
DNA: TGCAGCGACCGGGACAAGGCCTACGAGCAGTACTTC
D: -
V: TRBV29-1
size: -
J: TRBJ2-7

CDR3: CASCRGRQPQHF
DNA: TGTGCCAGCTGCAGGGGCCGCCAGCCCCAGCATTTT
D: -
V: TRBV6-1
size: few
J: TRBJ1-5

CDR3: CSARDQERNTGELFF
DNA: TGCAGTGCTAGAGATCAGGAGCGGAACACCGGGGAGCTGTTTTTT
D: -
V: TRBV20-1
size: -
J: TRBJ2-2

CDR3: CAWARRFAGELFF
DNA: TGTGCCTGGGCCCGCCGGTTTGCCGGGGAGCTGTTTTTT
D: -
V: TRBV30
size: -
J: TRBJ2-2

CDR3: CASSLAPGLALGELFF
DNA: TGCGCCAGCAGCTTGGCCCCGGGACTAGCGTTGGGGGAGCTGTTTTTT
D: TRBD2
V: TRBV5-1
size: many
J: TRBJ2-2

CDR3: CASSRTGVGGYTF
DNA: TGTGCCAGCAGCCGGACAGGGGTTGGGGGCTACACCTTC
D: TRBD1
V: TRBV5-6
size: -
J: TRBJ1-2

CDR3: CASSQYLGRGRTGTDTQYF
DNA: TGTGCCAGCAGCCAATACCTTGGACGGGGGCGAACCGGCACAGATACGCAGTATTTT
D: -
V: TRBV4-2
size: few
J: TRBJ2-3

CDR3: CASSLSTSGRATQYF
DNA: TGTGCCAGCAGTTTATCGACTAGCGGGAGGGCGACGCAGTATTTT
D: TRBD2
V: TRBV27
size: few
J: TRBJ2-3

CDR3: CASSQESRSYNEQFF
DNA: TGTGCCAGCAGCCAAGAATCACGTAGTTACAATGAGCAGTTCTTC
D: -
V: TRBV3-1
size: few
J: TRBJ2-1

CDR3: CASSLLSSGYRELFF
DNA: TGCGCCAGCAGCTTGTTAAGCTCTGGATACAGGGAGCTGTTTTTT
D: -
V: TRBV5-1
size: few
J: TRBJ2-2

CDR3: CASSRAEETQYF
DNA: TGCGCCAGCAGCCGCGCGGAAGAGACCCAGTACTTC
D: -
V: TRBV5-1
size: -
J: TRBJ2-5

CDR3: CSASWDSDTQYF
DNA: TGCAGTGCTAGTTGGGATTCGGATACGCAGTATTTT
D: -
V: TRBV20-1
size: -
J: TRBJ2-3

CDR3: CASRGSGSYEQYF
DNA: TGTGCCAGCAGGGGCTCAGGCTCCTACGAGCAGTACTTC
D: -
V: TRBV11-2
size: -
J: TRBJ2-7

CDR3: CASLAGGSTDTQYF
DNA: TGTGCCAGCTTAGCGGGAGGGAGCACAGATACGCAGTATTTT
D: TRBD2
V: TRBV6-2/TRBV6-3
size: -
J: TRBJ2-3

CDR3: CSAHPGPFGDEQFF
DNA: TGCAGTGCGCACCCGGGCCCCTTTGGAGATGAGCAGTTCTTC
D: -
V: TRBV20-1
size: -
J: TRBJ2-1

CDR3: CASSLDRQLSTDTQYF
DNA: TGTGCCAGCAGCTTAGACCGCCAGCTGTCAACAGATACGCAGTATTTT
D: -
V: TRBV7-2
size: -
J: TRBJ2-3

CDR3: CASSTLGGRMYF
DNA: TGTGCCAGCAGCACACTAGGCGGGAGGATGTACTTC
D: TRBD2
V: TRBV7-2
size: -
J: TRBJ2-7

CDR3: CASSINSDYGYTF
DNA: TGTGCCAGTAGTATCAACAGTGACTATGGCTACACCTTC
D: -
V: TRBV19
size: -
J: TRBJ1-2

CDR3: CASRRDRTYYGYTF
DNA: TGCGCCAGCAGAAGGGACAGGACGTATTATGGCTACACCTTC
D: TRBD1
V: TRBV5-1
size: few
J: TRBJ1-2

CDR3: CSASVNGNTIYF
DNA: TGCAGTGCTAGCGTAAATGGAAACACCATATATTTT
D: -
V: TRBV20-1
size: few
J: TRBJ1-3

CDR3: CASSQVGGVGTEAFF
DNA: TGTGCCAGCAGCCAAGTTGGAGGAGTTGGTACTGAAGCTTTCTTT
D: -
V: TRBV3-1
size: -
J: TRBJ1-1

CDR3: CSASLRVANEKLFF
DNA: TGCAGTGCTAGCCTCAGGGTTGCTAATGAAAAACTGTTTTTT
D: -
V: TRBV20-1
size: few
J: TRBJ1-4

CDR3: CALRSGRGYNEQFF
DNA: TGTGCCTTAAGAAGCGGGAGAGGCTACAATGAGCAGTTCTTC
D: TRBD2
V: TRBV30
size: -
J: TRBJ2-1

CDR3: CASSLDSSLGYEQYF
DNA: TGTGCCAGCAGCTTAGATTCCAGCCTGGGCTACGAGCAGTACTTC
D: -
V: TRBV11-2
size: few
J: TRBJ2-7

CDR3: CASSESRGGGLKETQYF
DNA: TGTGCCAGCAGTGAATCACGCGGGGGGGGTTTAAAAGAGACCCAGTACTTC
D: TRBD2
V: TRBV6-1
size: few
J: TRBJ2-5